The source of this T cell receptor beta chain is a study of TIL therapy for anti-PD-1-resistant metastatic lung cancer. Background on the study: Tumors were harvested before any PD-1/PD-L1 blockade.

The immunoSEQ assay was v3. Using immunoSEQ multiplex PCR, the repertoire was profiled, and TCRdb retains in-frame clones only, with some absent. The repertoire includes tens of thousands of clones, 70% to 85% of them detected once, and under 2.5% sits in the top ten. The germline V gene has CDR1 SGHTA and CDR2 FQGTGA. The CDR3 length is 16 residues. Trimming removed 5 bases from V and 4 bases from J; junction bases left unmatched: 11. Time point described: pre-treatment sample, taken before nivolumab and TIL therapy. Patients were adults with stage 4 NSCLC. Only one count was recorded for this clone. The receptor was isolated from a person between 30 and 79 years old with non-small cell lung cancer. The V gene is TRBV7-3, the J gene TRBJ2-1; 7 nucleotides align to TRBD1. This material consisted of blood, taken at baseline. CDR3 sequence: CASSPGPGQNYNEQFF. CDR3 coding DNA: TGTGCCAGCAGCCCAGGTCCGGGACAGAATTACAATGAGCAGTTCTTC.